The present T cell receptor (beta chain) was sequenced within a study of blood T cell repertoires in COVID-19. Study at large: Specimens from acute and convalescent COVID-19 originated in the United States, Italy and Spain. T cells, B-cell-depleted T cells, or PBMCs provided the cDNA or gDNA that served as material.

CDR1 is MNHEY, CDR2 SMNVEV, per germline (reference sequence). Trimming cost V 1 base and J 9 bases, with 4 bases left between them. The CDR3 is made up of 11 amino acids. Per the original methods: Amplifying reference gene primers gave estimates of nucleated cell counts. Only in-frame clones appear in the TCRdb table, and some are missing; sequencing was by immunoSEQ multiplex PCR. V and J calls and clone size are given by that table; D and trimming were obtained from the DNA. Here the sample spans over 100,000 clones, 91% being singletons. The sample comprised peripheral blood. This rearrangement joins TRBV27 to TRBJ2-1, with no clear D. The source of this sequence is a human donor in a cohort sampled during active COVID-19. CDR3 loop: CASSLYGEQFF. Written as DNA, the CDR3 is TGTGCCAGCAGTTTATACGGTGAGCAGTTCTTC.